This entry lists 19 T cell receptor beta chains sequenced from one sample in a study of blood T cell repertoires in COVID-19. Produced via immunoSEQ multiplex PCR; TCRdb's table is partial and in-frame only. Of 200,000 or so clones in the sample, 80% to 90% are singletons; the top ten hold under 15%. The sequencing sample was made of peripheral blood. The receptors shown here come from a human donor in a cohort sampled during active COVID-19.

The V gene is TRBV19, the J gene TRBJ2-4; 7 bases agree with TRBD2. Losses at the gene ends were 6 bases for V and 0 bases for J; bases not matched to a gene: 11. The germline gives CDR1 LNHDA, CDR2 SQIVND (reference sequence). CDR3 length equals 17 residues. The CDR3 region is CASRLLGGAKAKNIQYF. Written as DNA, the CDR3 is TGTGCCAGTAGACTCTTGGGAGGGGCGAAAGCCAAAAACATTCAGTACTTC.

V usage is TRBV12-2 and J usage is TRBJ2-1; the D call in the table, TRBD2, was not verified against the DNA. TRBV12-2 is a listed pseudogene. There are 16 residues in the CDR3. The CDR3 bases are TGTGCAAGTCGCTCCCCCGGGAGGTCTCGATCAAACGAGCAGTTCTTC. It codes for CASRSPGRSRSNEQFF.

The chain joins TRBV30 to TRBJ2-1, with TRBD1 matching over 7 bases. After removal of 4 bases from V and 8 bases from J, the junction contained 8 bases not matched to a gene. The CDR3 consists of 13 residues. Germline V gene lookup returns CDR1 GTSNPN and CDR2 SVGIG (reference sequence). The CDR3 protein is CAWTVGQHYEQFF. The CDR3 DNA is TGTGCCTGGACCGTGGGACAGCACTATGAGCAGTTCTTC.

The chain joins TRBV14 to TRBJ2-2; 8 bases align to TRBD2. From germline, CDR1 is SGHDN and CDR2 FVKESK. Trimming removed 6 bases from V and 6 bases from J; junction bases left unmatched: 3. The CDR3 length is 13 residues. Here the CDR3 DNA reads TGTGCCAGCAGTGAGACTAGCGCCGGGGAGCTGTTTTTT. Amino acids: CASSETSAGELFF.

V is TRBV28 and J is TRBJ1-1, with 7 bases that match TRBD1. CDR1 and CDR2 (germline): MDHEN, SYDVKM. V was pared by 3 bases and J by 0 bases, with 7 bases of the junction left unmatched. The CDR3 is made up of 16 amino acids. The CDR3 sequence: CASSFPRGAVNTEAFF. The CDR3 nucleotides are TGTGCCAGCAGTTTCCCCAGGGGGGCGGTGAACACTGAAGCTTTCTTT.

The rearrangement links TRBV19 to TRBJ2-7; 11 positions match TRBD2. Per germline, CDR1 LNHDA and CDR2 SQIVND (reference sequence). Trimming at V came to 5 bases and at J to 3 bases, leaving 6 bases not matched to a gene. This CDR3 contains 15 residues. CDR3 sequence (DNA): TGTGCCAGTAGTTCCGGGACTAGCGGTTACTACGAGCAGTACTTC. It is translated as CASSSGTSGYYEQYF.

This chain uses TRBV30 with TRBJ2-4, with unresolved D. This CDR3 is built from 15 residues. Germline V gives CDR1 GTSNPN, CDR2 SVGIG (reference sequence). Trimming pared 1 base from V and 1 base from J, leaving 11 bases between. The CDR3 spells CAWSDQAWAKNIQYF. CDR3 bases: TGTGCCTGGAGTGACCAGGCCTGGGCCAAAAACATTCAGTACTTC.

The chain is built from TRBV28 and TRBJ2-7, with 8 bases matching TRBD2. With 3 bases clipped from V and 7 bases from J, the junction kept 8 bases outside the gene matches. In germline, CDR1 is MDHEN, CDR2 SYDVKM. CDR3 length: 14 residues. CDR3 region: CASSLALRGGEQYF. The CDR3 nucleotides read TGTGCCAGCAGTTTGGCTCTCCGGGGGGGGGAGCAGTACTTC. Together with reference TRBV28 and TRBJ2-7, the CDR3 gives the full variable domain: DVKVTQSSRYLVKRTGEKVFLECVQDMDHENMFWYRQDPGLGLRLIYFSYDVKMKEKGDIPEGYSVSREKKERFSLILESASTNQTSMYLCASSLALRGGEQYFGPGTRLTVT.

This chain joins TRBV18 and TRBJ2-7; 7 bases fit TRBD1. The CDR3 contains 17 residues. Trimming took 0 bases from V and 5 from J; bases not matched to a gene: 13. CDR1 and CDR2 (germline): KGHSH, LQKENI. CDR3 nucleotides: TGTGCCAGCTCACCACCGCCGTCGGACAGGATAAGACACGAGCAGTACTTC. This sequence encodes CASSPPPSDRIRHEQYF.

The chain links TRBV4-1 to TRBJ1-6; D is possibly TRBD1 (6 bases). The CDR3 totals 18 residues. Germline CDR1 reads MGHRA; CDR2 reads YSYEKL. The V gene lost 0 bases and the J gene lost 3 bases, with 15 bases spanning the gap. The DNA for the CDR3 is TGCGCCAGCAGCCAAGATATACAGGGCTCCCTCTATAATTCACCCCTCCACTTT. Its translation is CASSQDIQGSLYNSPLHF.

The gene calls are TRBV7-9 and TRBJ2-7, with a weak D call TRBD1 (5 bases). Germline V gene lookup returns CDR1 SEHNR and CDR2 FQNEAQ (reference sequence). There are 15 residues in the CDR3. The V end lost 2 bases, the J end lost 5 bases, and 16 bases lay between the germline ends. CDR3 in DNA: TGTGCCAGCAGCTTACTCAGGGTGATGGATGACGAGCAGTACTTC. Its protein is CASSLLRVMDDEQYF.

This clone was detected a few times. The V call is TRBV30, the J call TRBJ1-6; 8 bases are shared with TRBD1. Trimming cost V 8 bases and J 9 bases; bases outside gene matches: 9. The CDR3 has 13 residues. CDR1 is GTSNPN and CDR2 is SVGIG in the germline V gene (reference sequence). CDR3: CALTGVRGSPLHF. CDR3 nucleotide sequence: TGTGCCCTGACAGGGGTGCGAGGTTCACCCCTCCACTTT.

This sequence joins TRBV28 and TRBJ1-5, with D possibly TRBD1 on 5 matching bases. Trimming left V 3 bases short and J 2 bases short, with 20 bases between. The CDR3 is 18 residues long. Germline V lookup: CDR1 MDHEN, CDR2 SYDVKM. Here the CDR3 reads CASSFPGGIHKGNQPQHF. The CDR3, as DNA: TGTGCCAGCAGTTTCCCGGGGGGAATCCATAAGGGCAATCAGCCCCAGCATTTT.

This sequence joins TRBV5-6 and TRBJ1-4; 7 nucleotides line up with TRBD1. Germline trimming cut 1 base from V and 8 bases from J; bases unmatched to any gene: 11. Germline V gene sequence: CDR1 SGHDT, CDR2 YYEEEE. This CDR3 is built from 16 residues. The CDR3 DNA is TGTGCCAGCAGCTTGTCCGGTGGAGGGGGCGAAGAAAAACTGTTTTTT. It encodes CASSLSGGGGEEKLFF.

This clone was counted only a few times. CDR3 protein: CASRKTGGDYGYTF. As DNA, the CDR3 is TGCGCCAGCAGAAAAACAGGGGGCGACTATGGCTACACCTTC. V and J are TRBV4-1 and TRBJ1-2; 9 bases align to TRBD1. After removal of 6 bases from V and 3 bases from J, the junction contained 5 bases not matched to a gene. CDR1 is MGHRA and CDR2 is YSYEKL in the germline V gene. The length of the CDR3 is 14 residues.

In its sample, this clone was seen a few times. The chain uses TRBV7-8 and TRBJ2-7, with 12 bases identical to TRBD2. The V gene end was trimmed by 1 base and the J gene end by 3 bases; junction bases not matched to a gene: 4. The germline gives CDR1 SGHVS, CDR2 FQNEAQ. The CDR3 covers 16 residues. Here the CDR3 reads CASSLGGLAGNYEQYF. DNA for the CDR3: TGTGCCAGCAGCTTAGGTGGACTAGCGGGAAACTACGAGCAGTACTTC.

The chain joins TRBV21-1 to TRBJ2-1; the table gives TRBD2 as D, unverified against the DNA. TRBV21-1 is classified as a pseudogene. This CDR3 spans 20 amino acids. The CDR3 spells CASSAPGGPTSGRRHNEQFF. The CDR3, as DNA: TGTGCCAGCAGCGCCCCCGGGGGGCCGACTAGCGGGAGGCGGCACAATGAGCAGTTCTTC.

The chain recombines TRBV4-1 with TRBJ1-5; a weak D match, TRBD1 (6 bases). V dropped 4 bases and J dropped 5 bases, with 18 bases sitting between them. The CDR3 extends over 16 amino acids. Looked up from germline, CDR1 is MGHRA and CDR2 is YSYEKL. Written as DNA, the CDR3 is TGCGCCAGCAGCCCCAACCTGGGACAATCTCATCAGCCCCAGCATTTT. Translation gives CASSPNLGQSHQPQHF.

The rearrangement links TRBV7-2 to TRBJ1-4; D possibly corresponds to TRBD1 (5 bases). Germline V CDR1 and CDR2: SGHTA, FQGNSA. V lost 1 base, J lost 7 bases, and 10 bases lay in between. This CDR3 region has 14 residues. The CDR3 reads CASSLVGRAEKLFF. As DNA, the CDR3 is TGTGCCAGCAGCTTAGTCGGCAGGGCTGAAAAACTGTTTTTT.